This is a list of T cell receptor beta chains from one sample in a study of control samples from healthy donors and cancer patients. Produced via immunoSEQ multiplex PCR; TCRdb's table is partial and in-frame only. Here the sample spans about 180,000 clones, around 94% being singletons. Sequencing used blood. These receptors were taken from a man aged 25 to 40 in good health. The CDR3 runs from the conserved cysteine through the conserved F or W. The order of the fields is CDR3 DNA, CDR3 protein, D gene, clone size, V gene, J gene. The D gene is left open where the match is weak. Not all rows give a size; the values are once, few, many and, for expanded clones, a class.

TGCAGTGCTAGTGGCGGACAGGGGGCTTACGAGCAGTACTTC,CSASGGQGAYEQYF,TRBD1,.,TRBV20-1,TRBJ2-7
TGTGCCAGCAGCGCGGGACACCGCTATGGCTACACCTTC,CASSAGHRYGYTF,.,.,TRBV6-5,TRBJ1-2
TGTGCCACCACCCCATCTGCTGCTAACTATGGCTACACCTTC,CATTPSAANYGYTF,.,.,TRBV19,TRBJ1-2
TGTGCCAGCAGCCTAGGGACAGGGGTATATAATTCACCCCTCCACTTT,CASSLGTGVYNSPLHF,TRBD1,.,TRBV3-1/TRBV3-2,TRBJ1-6
TGTGCCAGCAGCGCCCATGTGAGTGGTTCACCCCTCCACTTT,CASSAHVSGSPLHF,.,.,TRBV9,TRBJ1-6
TGTGCCAGCAGTACATCAGGATTACTCACAGATACGCAGTATTTT,CASSTSGLLTDTQYF,.,.,TRBV5-5,TRBJ2-3
TGTGCTCCCTCGGGGGGGGCAACTAATGAAAAACTGTTTTTT,CAPSGGATNEKLFF,.,.,TRBV5-8,TRBJ1-4
TGTGCCAGCAGCTTAGAGGGTCAACAGGGAAGGGCTTTCTTT,CASSLEGQQGRAFF,.,.,TRBV7-2,TRBJ1-1
TGTGCCAGCAGTGGGACAGCTTATGGCTACACCTTC,CASSGTAYGYTF,TRBD1,once,TRBV12-3/TRBV12-4,TRBJ1-2
TGTGCCAGCATTCCTTCCCCCTGTGACTTC,CASIPSPCDF,.,.,TRBV6-5,TRBJ2-7
TGTGCCACCAGTGATTTGAGGGCTAGAGGTACCGGGGAGCTGTTTTTT,CATSDLRARGTGELFF,.,.,TRBV24-1,TRBJ2-2
TGTGCCAGCAGCTCAGGGACAGGGGGGCAGCCCCAGCATTTT,CASSSGTGGQPQHF,TRBD1,.,TRBV11-2,TRBJ1-5
TGTGCCAGCAGGCCCGGGACAGGGGAAGCTTTCTTT,CASRPGTGEAFF,TRBD1,.,TRBV12-3/TRBV12-4,TRBJ1-1
TGTGCCAGCAGCCAAGATTGGGGGACAGCTAACTATGGCTACACCTTC,CASSQDWGTANYGYTF,TRBD1,.,TRBV4-2,TRBJ1-2
TGTGCCAGCAGCCCAAGCCAGACTAGCGGGCTCACAGATACGCAGTATTTT,CASSPSQTSGLTDTQYF,TRBD2,.,TRBV5-8,TRBJ2-3
TGTGCCAGCAGGTTTGGACAGGGAAATGGCTACACCTTC,CASRFGQGNGYTF,TRBD1,.,TRBV27,TRBJ1-2
TGTGCCAGCAGTAATAGCGGGGATGGGCCAGATACGCAGTATTTT,CASSNSGDGPDTQYF,TRBD2,.,TRBV6-4,TRBJ2-3
TGCGCCAGCAGCGCGGACAGGAACTATGGCTACACCTTC,CASSADRNYGYTF,TRBD1,.,TRBV10-1,TRBJ1-2
TGTGCCAGCAGCTTAGATCCCGGGGTTTATGGCTACACCTTC,CASSLDPGVYGYTF,.,once,TRBV11-2,TRBJ1-2
TGTGCCAGCAGTTACGGTGGCAGGTCGGGCTATGGCTACACCTTC,CASSYGGRSGYGYTF,.,once,TRBV6-5,TRBJ1-2
TGCGCCAGCAGCCGGGATTCCGGGACAGGGTTTGGGATCGAGCAGTACTTC,CASSRDSGTGFGIEQYF,TRBD1,.,TRBV5-1,TRBJ2-7
TGCGCCAGCAGCTTGTCCCGGACAGGGGTAAACTATGGCTACACCTTC,CASSLSRTGVNYGYTF,TRBD1,.,TRBV5-1,TRBJ1-2
TGCAGCGTTGAAGATCGGAGGAAAGGACAGGTGGACACCATATATTTT,CSVEDRRKGQVDTIYF,TRBD1,.,TRBV29-1,TRBJ1-3
TGTGCCAGCAGTTACTCCGCGGAGAGCTCCTACGAGCAGTACTTC,CASSYSAESSYEQYF,.,.,TRBV6-2/TRBV6-3,TRBJ2-7
TGTGCCAGCAGCTTTTCTCGCAATGAGCAGTTCTTC,CASSFSRNEQFF,.,once,TRBV7-2,TRBJ2-1
TGTGCCAGCAAACTAGCGGGATACAATGAGCAGTTCTTC,CASKLAGYNEQFF,TRBD2,.,TRBV19,TRBJ2-1
TGTGCCAGCAACCGGGACAGGGTGGTTGGCTACACCTTC,CASNRDRVVGYTF,TRBD1,.,TRBV6-5,TRBJ1-2
TGTGCCACCAGTGGTGCCTATGGCTACACCTTC,CATSGAYGYTF,.,.,TRBV24-1,TRBJ1-2
TGTGCCAGCAGCTTTGAGGGGGGCGGGGAGCTGTTTTTT,CASSFEGGGELFF,.,once,TRBV5-6,TRBJ2-2
TGCGCCAGCAGCCAAGATACGCTCCAGGCTCCCAGCTCTGGAAACACCATATATTTT,CASSQDTLQAPSSGNTIYF,.,.,TRBV4-1,TRBJ1-3
TGTGCCAGCCTCTCAGGTGGAAACTATGGCTACACCTTC,CASLSGGNYGYTF,.,.,TRBV25-1,TRBJ1-2
TGCAGTGCTATTGAGGGGGTCGGGGGCCGGGCCCAGTACTTC,CSAIEGVGGRAQYF,.,.,TRBV20-1,TRBJ2-5
TGTGCCAGCAGGGGCTATGGCTACACCTTC,CASRGYGYTF,.,.,TRBV6-6,TRBJ1-2
TGCAGCGTTGGTGTGGGGGTTGAAGCTTTCTTT,CSVGVGVEAFF,.,.,TRBV29-1,TRBJ1-1
TGTGCCAGCAGCCGGGACAGAACTAACTATGGCTACACCTTC,CASSRDRTNYGYTF,TRBD1,.,TRBV6-5,TRBJ1-2
TGCGCCAGCAGCGACAGGGGGCTGGATCAGCCCCAGCATTTT,CASSDRGLDQPQHF,TRBD1,.,TRBV4-1,TRBJ1-5
TGTGCCAGCAGTTCGAGCTCCTACGAGCAGTACTTC,CASSSSSYEQYF,.,.,TRBV6-5,TRBJ2-7
TGTGCCTGGAGGGGGGGCAACCAGGCCTACAATGAGCAGTTCTTC,CAWRGGNQAYNEQFF,.,.,TRBV30,TRBJ2-1